This record concerns one T cell receptor (beta chain) sequence. This specimen belongs to a study of blood T cell repertoires in COVID-19. The CDR3 has 15 residues. Germline CDR1 is SGHVS and CDR2 is FQNEAQ. V was shortened by 5 bases and J by 0 bases, with 11 bases between the two germline ends. The method was immunoSEQ multiplex PCR; TCRdb's version includes in-frame clones alone and lacks a portion of them. The repertoire holds 490,000 or so clones, with 80% to 90% as singletons. This receptor was obtained from an older woman who had recovered from COVID-19. Sample: PBMCs or T cells enriched from blood (not recorded which). The chain has TRBV7-8 and TRBJ2-1; maybe TRBD1 (6 bases). The CDR3 coding sequence is TGTGCCAGCAGCCCAGCGGACAGCTCCTACAATGAGCAGTTCTTC. Its protein product is CASSPADSSYNEQFF.